This is a list of T cell receptor beta chains from one sample in a study of CD8+CD57+ T cells in acquired aplastic anemia. TCRdb passed the reads through MiXCR, listing each CDR3 protein once. The data contain 310,000 or so distinct CDR3 sequences, roughly 61% of them singletons. Input material: sorted CD4+, CD8+, or CD8+CD57+ T cells (not recorded which) from PBMCs. These receptors all come from a human donor with aplastic anemia. Both conserved end residues are trimmed from each CDR3. Fields, in order: V gene, J gene, CDR3 length, CDR3 protein.

V gene: TRBV11-2; J gene: TRBJ2-2; CDR3 length: 15; CDR3 protein: ASSLGAGTPRSGELF
V gene: TRBV24-1; J gene: TRBJ2-1; CDR3 length: 14; CDR3 protein: ATSDLGLAGDNEQF
V gene: TRBV6-5; J gene: TRBJ1-1; CDR3 length: 12; CDR3 protein: ATSSTLSNTEAF
V gene: TRBV5-1; J gene: TRBJ1-1; CDR3 length: 15; CDR3 protein: ASSLGAELLLGTEAF
V gene: TRBV5-1; J gene: TRBJ2-7; CDR3 length: 11; CDR3 protein: ASSLQGPEGQY
V gene: TRBV5-6; J gene: TRBJ2-7; CDR3 length: 14; CDR3 protein: ASSSRTSGRAYEQY
V gene: TRBV20-1; J gene: TRBJ2-5; CDR3 length: 12; CDR3 protein: SAEPGQGQETQY
V gene: TRBV7-9; J gene: TRBJ1-1; CDR3 length: 13; CDR3 protein: ASSNRHGANTEAF
V gene: TRBV7-9; J gene: TRBJ1-1; CDR3 length: 13; CDR3 protein: ASSLTGQGLSHYY
V gene: TRBV6-4; J gene: TRBJ2-2; CDR3 length: 12; CDR3 protein: ASSDNSHTGELF
V gene: TRBV5-1; J gene: TRBJ2-2; CDR3 length: 14; CDR3 protein: ASSLTGTSGTGELF
V gene: TRBV20-1; J gene: TRBJ2-5; CDR3 length: 11; CDR3 protein: SAKRPGQETQY
V gene: TRBV2; J gene: .; CDR3 length: 13; CDR3 protein: ASSEVSGLGDEQY
V gene: TRBV2; J gene: TRBJ1-2; CDR3 length: 12; CDR3 protein: ASSDLSAGTGYT
V gene: TRBV5-1; J gene: TRBJ1-5; CDR3 length: 13; CDR3 protein: ASSTPGQADRPQH
V gene: TRBV7-9; J gene: TRBJ2-7; CDR3 length: 14; CDR3 protein: ASSQGGTGGGYEQY